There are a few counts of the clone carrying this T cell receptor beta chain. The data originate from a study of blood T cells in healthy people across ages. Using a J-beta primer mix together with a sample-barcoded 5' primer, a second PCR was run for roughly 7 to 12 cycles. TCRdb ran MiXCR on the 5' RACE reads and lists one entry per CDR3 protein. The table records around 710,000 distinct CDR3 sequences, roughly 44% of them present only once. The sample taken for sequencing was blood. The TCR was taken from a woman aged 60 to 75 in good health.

CDR3 region: CASSKLAGGPGTQYF. CDR3 coding DNA: TGTGCCAGCAGCAAACTAGCGGGGGGGCCAGGGACCCAGTACTTC. The V call is TRBV7-2, the J call TRBJ2-5; 13 bases line up with TRBD2. Germline-derived CDR1 and CDR2 are SGHTA and FQGNSA. Trimming at V came to 5 bases and at J to 7 bases, leaving 7 bases not matched to a gene. The CDR3 sequence is 15 residues long.